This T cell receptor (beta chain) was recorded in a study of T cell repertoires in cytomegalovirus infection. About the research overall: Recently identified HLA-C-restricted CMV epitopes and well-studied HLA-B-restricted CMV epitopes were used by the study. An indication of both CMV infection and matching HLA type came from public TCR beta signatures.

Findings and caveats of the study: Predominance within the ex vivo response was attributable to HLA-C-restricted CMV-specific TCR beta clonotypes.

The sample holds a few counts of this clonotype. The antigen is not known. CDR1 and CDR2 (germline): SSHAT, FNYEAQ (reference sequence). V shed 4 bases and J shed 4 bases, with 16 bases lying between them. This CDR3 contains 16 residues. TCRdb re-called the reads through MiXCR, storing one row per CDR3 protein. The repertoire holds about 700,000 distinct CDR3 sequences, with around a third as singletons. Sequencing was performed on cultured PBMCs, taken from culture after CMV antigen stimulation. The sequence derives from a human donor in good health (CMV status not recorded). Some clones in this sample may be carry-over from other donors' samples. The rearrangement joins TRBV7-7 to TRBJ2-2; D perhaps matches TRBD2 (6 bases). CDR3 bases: TGTGCCAGCAGCTCCCGGGGCGGGGACGCCACCGGGGAGCTGTTTTTT. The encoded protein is CASSSRGGDATGELFF.